This entry lists 26 T cell receptor beta chains sequenced from one sample in a study of regulatory T cells in long-lasting Graves disease. TCR beta libraries were built with iRepertoire HTBI primers and Arm-PCR of CDR3 regions. TCRdb analysed the multiplex PCR reads with MiXCR anew, one entry per CDR3 protein. The sample includes about 610,000 distinct CDR3 sequences, roughly a sixth seen only once; the top ten take around 12%. Time point specified: newly diagnosed GD, antithyroid drugs for less than 3 months. PBMC-derived RNA was used for the TCR library. This sample also belongs to another study, concerning T cells in Graves' hyperthyroidism and ophthalmopathy.

The specimen was peripheral blood mononuclear cells (PBMCs), collected at new diagnosis, from a patient treated with antithyroid drugs. These receptors came from a man in his late teens or twenties with Graves disease.

This clonotype was found many times. The J gene is TRBJ2-3, the V gene TRBV3-1; tentative D call: TRBD1 (5 bases). The J call is uncertain, as TRBJ2-1 better fits the DNA end. The CDR3 extends over 13 amino acids. Germline V CDR1 and CDR2: LGHDT, YNNKEL (reference sequence). In DNA form, the CDR3 reads TGTGCCAGCAGCCAAGATCGGACAACGGCGCAGTTCTTC. It translates to CASSQDRTTAQFF.

This clonotype has a handful of counts. The V gene is TRBV5-5, the J gene TRBJ2-5; a possible D gene is TRBD2 (6 bases). The CDR3 spans 13 residues. V lost 7 bases and J 4 bases, leaving 14 bases between the germline ends. From germline, CDR1 is SGHKS and CDR2 YYEKEE (reference sequence). CDR3 protein: CASSRASAETQYF. DNA for the CDR3: TGTGCCAGCTCTCGGGCTAGCGCAGAGACCCAGTACTTC. The full variable domain, completed using reference TRBV5-5 and TRBJ2-5, is DAGVTQSPTHLIKTRGQQVTLRCSPISGHKSVSWYQQVLGQGPQFIFQYYEKEERGRGNFPDRFSARQFPNYSSELNVNALLLGDSALYLCASSRASAETQYFGPGTRLLVL.

This clonotype was counted only a few times. The rearrangement links TRBV27 to TRBJ1-4; 9 bases align to TRBD1. The germline V gene has CDR1 MNHEY and CDR2 SMNVEV (reference sequence). V was pared by 4 bases and J by 4 bases, with 13 bases of the junction left unmatched. The CDR3 has 18 amino acids. CDR3 sequence reads: CASSSQQGALGINEKLFF. The CDR3 nucleotides read TGTGCCAGCAGTTCTCAACAGGGGGCCCTCGGAATTAATGAAAAACTGTTTTTT.

The chain links TRBV12-3 or TRBV12-4 to TRBJ2-2; D is uncertain. CDR3 length: 12 amino acids. The V gene lost 7 bases and the J gene lost 4 bases, with 7 bases spanning the gap. The CDR3 loop reads CASNLPTGELFF. DNA of the CDR3: TGTGCCAGCAACCTTCCCACCGGGGAGCTGTTTTTT.

This clonotype was observed many times. This sequence joins TRBV28 and TRBJ2-7; 7 nucleotides align to TRBD1. J was trimmed by 0 bases and V by 5 bases; bases with no gene match: 4. The germline V gene has CDR1 MDHEN and CDR2 SYDVKM. This CDR3 spans 14 amino acids. DNA for the CDR3: TGTGCCAGCAGTGAGACAGGGACCTCCTACGAGCAGTACTTC. This encodes CASSETGTSYEQYF.

This chain uses TRBV15 with TRBJ2-2; a weak D match, TRBD2 (6 bases). The CDR3 consists of 14 residues. V was clipped by 5 bases and J by 6 bases, with 13 bases between them. CDR1 and CDR2 (germline): LNHNV, YYDKDF (reference sequence). CDR3 sequence: CATSDPREPGELFF. The CDR3 DNA is TGTGCCACCAGCGACCCTCGGGAGCCCGGGGAGCTGTTTTTT.

As to this clonotype: A much larger clone lies one base from this, so it may be a read error. V is TRBV20-1 and J is TRBJ2-3, with 13 nucleotides matching TRBD2. This CDR3 has 17 amino acids. The germline V gene encodes CDR1 DFQATT and CDR2 SNEGSKA (reference sequence). Here the CDR3 DNA reads TGCAGTGCTAGGGCCGCTGGACTAGCGGGAGTTATAGATGCGCAGTATTTT. Translating it yields CSARAAGLAGVIDAQYF.

This rearrangement joins TRBV6-2 or TRBV6-3 to TRBJ2-7, with 9 nucleotides matching TRBD2. V lost 6 bases and J lost 4; bases outside the gene matches: 7. The CDR3 runs to 14 residues. Germline-derived CDR1 and CDR2 are MNHEY and SVGEGT. The CDR3 DNA reads as TGTGCCAGCAGGCATAGCGGGAGCGGGTACGAGCAGTACTTC. Translated, it gives CASRHSGSGYEQYF.

This clonotype has just a few counts. The chain recombines TRBV5-5 with TRBJ2-1; a possible D gene is TRBD1 (6 bases). Germline V lookup: CDR1 SGHKS, CDR2 YYEKEE (reference sequence). With 3 bases removed from V and 4 bases from J, the gap between germline ends came to 14 bases. This CDR3 comprises 15 residues. The DNA of the CDR3 is TGTGCCAGCAGCTCCTCCGGGACACAGTACAATGAGCAGTTCTTC. Residues: CASSSSGTQYNEQFF.

This clonotype has more than one count but fewer than ten. This rearrangement joins TRBV9 to TRBJ2-2; no reliable D call. Germline V lookup: CDR1 SGDLS, CDR2 YYNGEE. This CDR3 has 12 residues. Trimming shortened V by 3 bases and J by 3 bases, and 3 bases separated the two germline ends. The CDR3 loop is CASSEDTGELFF. Here the CDR3 DNA reads TGTGCCAGCAGCGAAGACACCGGGGAGCTGTTTTTT.

This clonotype came up many times. The V and J genes are TRBV30 and TRBJ2-3, with 9 bases lining up with TRBD1. Germline V gene lookup returns CDR1 GTSNPN and CDR2 SVGIG (reference sequence). With 1 base clipped from V and 1 base from J, the junction kept 0 bases outside the gene matches. This CDR3 has 14 amino acids. The CDR3 DNA is TGTGCCTGGAGTGGGACAGGGGGCACAGATACGCAGTATTTT. Residues: CAWSGTGGTDTQYF.

This clonotype was recorded at least ten times. V usage is TRBV12-3 or TRBV12-4 and J usage is TRBJ1-5; a weak D match, TRBD1 (6 bases). This CDR3 has 15 residues. The V end was cut by 5 bases, the J end by 2 bases, with 13 bases between. CDR3 sequence (DNA): TGTGCCAGCAGTATCTCGGGGGCTGGCAATCAGCCCCAGCATTTT. Translated, it gives CASSISGAGNQPQHF.

V gene TRBV29-1 combines with J gene TRBJ2-3; D remains unclear. The V gene lost 7 bases and the J gene lost 2 bases, with 4 bases spanning the gap. CDR1 is SQVTM, CDR2 ANQGSEA, per germline. CDR3 length equals 10 residues. CDR3 coding DNA: TGCAGCGCCCACACAGATACGCAGTATTTT. Translated, it gives CSAHTDTQYF.

V and J are TRBV5-1 and TRBJ2-2; D possibly corresponds to TRBD2 (5 bases). V was shortened by 6 bases and J by 2 bases, with 11 bases between the two germline ends. CDR1 and CDR2 (germline): SGHRS, YFSETQ. The CDR3 covers 14 residues. CDR3 in amino acids: CASTTEGNTGELFF. In nucleotides, the CDR3 is TGCGCCAGCACCACCGAGGGAAACACCGGGGAGCTGTTTTTT.

This clonotype was observed a few times. The rearrangement joins TRBV4-2 to TRBJ2-7; 10 bases are a match to TRBD2. CDR1 is LGHNA, CDR2 YNFKEQ, per germline. J was trimmed by 1 base and V by 0 bases; bases with no gene match: 0. The CDR3 is made up of 15 amino acids. DNA for the CDR3: TGTGCCAGCAGCCAAGAAGCGGGAGGGTCCTACGAGCAGTACTTC. Protein: CASSQEAGGSYEQYF.

The V call is TRBV19, the J call TRBJ2-1; 9 positions agree with TRBD2. V was clipped by 8 bases and J by 9 bases; unmatched bases: 8. Germline V CDR1 and CDR2: LNHDA, SQIVND (reference sequence). This CDR3 region has 13 residues. Here the CDR3 DNA reads TGTGCCAGTGTCGCGGGAGGGCCTAGTGAGCAGTTCTTC. It is translated as CASVAGGPSEQFF.

The table lists this clonotype with many counts. J is TRBJ2-3 and V is TRBV30; D tentatively fits TRBD1 or TRBD2 (5 bases each). The germline gives CDR1 GTSNPN, CDR2 SVGIG (reference sequence). With 5 bases removed from V and 0 bases from J, the gap between germline ends came to 12 bases. The CDR3 covers 14 residues. CDR3 nucleotides: TGTGCCTGGTATCCGGGGCCCAGCACAGATACGCAGTATTTT. This gives the protein CAWYPGPSTDTQYF.

The chain recombines TRBV30 with TRBJ2-1, with TRBD1 matching 11 bases. This CDR3 is built from 13 residues. Germline V gene sequence: CDR1 GTSNPN, CDR2 SVGIG (reference sequence). The J segment lost 11 bases and the V segment lost 8 bases, leaving 11 bases of the junction unmatched. The CDR3 loop reads CAGDRGTLSKQFF. CDR3 nucleotide sequence: TGTGCCGGGGACAGGGGGACGCTATCGAAGCAGTTCTTC.

The chain carries TRBV29-1 and TRBJ1-2; D possibly corresponds to TRBD1 (5 bases). V lost 6 bases to trimming and J lost 2 bases, with 10 bases between them. Germline loops: CDR1 SQVTM, CDR2 ANQGSEA. This CDR3 region has 12 residues. CDR3 in DNA: TGCAGCGTGGGGACTGGAAACTATGGCTACACCTTC. Protein sequence: CSVGTGNYGYTF.

V and J are TRBV3-1 and TRBJ2-1, with TRBD2 matching over 14 bases. V dropped 7 bases and J dropped 7; count of bases not matched to a gene: 3. The germline CDR1 and CDR2 sequences are LGHDT and YNNKEL (reference sequence). There are 14 residues in the CDR3. In nucleotides, the CDR3 is TGTGCCAGCACCAGACTAGCGGGAGGGAATGAGCAGTTCTTC. This sequence encodes CASTRLAGGNEQFF.

This clonotype has only a few counts. The genes are TRBV5-1 and TRBJ2-5; 7 bases are shared with TRBD1. The CDR3 sequence is 16 residues long. Germline V gene lookup returns CDR1 SGHRS and CDR2 YFSETQ. V lost 0 bases to trimming and J lost 3 bases; unmatched junction nucleotides: 8. CDR3 residues: CASSLDRGNVEETQYF. Here the CDR3 DNA reads TGCGCCAGCAGCTTGGACAGGGGAAATGTCGAAGAGACCCAGTACTTC.

This clonotype has ten or more counts. V is TRBV2 and J is TRBJ1-2; unclear D gene. The length of the CDR3 is 15 residues. The V gene lost 0 bases and the J gene lost 2 bases, with 10 bases spanning the gap. The germline gives CDR1 SNHLY, CDR2 FYNNEI. The CDR3 spells CASSEAQEPNYGYTF. CDR3 coding DNA: TGTGCCAGCAGTGAAGCCCAGGAGCCAAACTATGGCTACACCTTC.

This clonotype was found many times. The J gene is TRBJ2-1, the V gene TRBV29-1, with TRBD2 matching over 13 bases. The CDR3 length is 15 residues. Germline values: CDR1 SQVTM, CDR2 ANQGSEA. Losses at the gene ends were 6 bases for V and 7 bases for J; bases not matched to a gene: 9. The CDR3 DNA follows: TGCAGCGTATTACTAGCGGGAGGGCCAGGGAATGAGCAGTTCTTC. Translation gives CSVLLAGGPGNEQFF.

The table lists this clonotype with many counts. The rearrangement uses TRBV6-1 and TRBJ2-7; perhaps TRBD2 as D (7 bases). Germline V gives CDR1 MNHNS, CDR2 SASEGT. This CDR3 region has 14 residues. With 8 bases removed from V and 5 bases from J, the gap between germline ends came to 19 bases. The CDR3 sequence is CASFPQGGADEQYF. CDR3 sequence (DNA): TGTGCCAGCTTCCCTCAAGGGGGGGCTGACGAGCAGTACTTC.

The chain couples TRBV20-1 to TRBJ1-6, with D perhaps TRBD1 (5 bases). The CDR3 sequence is 14 residues long. Germline CDR1 and CDR2: DFQATT and SNEGSKA (reference sequence). The germline V and J ends were trimmed by 1 base and 7 bases, with 11 bases remaining between them. CDR3 bases: TGCAGTGCTAGAGGGGGGGGTTACAATTCACCCCTCCACTTT. Its translation: CSARGGGYNSPLHF.

This clonotype appeared a few times. The chain employs TRBV29-1 and TRBJ2-1, with 14 bases that match TRBD2. The CDR3 extends over 17 amino acids. Germline CDR1 and CDR2: SQVTM and ANQGSEA. V shed 6 bases, J shed 1 base, and the junction held 8 bases outside the gene matches. The CDR3 loop is CSVPGLAGAESYNEQFF. CDR3 nucleotides: TGCAGCGTACCGGGACTAGCGGGAGCCGAGTCCTACAATGAGCAGTTCTTC.